The T cell receptor beta chain described here comes from a study of T cells after yellow fever vaccination (dated by TCRdb to about 2019). Broadly, across the study: Memory subsets (EM, EMRA, CM and Tscm) were sorted on a BD FACS Aria III using CD3, CD45RA, CCR7 and CD95 staining. The SMART-Seq v4 Ultra Low Input RNA kit was used to prepare libraries from fractions with low cell numbers. Two healthy male donors made up the cohort, one aged 18 to 29 years and the other aged 30 to 39 years. Bulk TCR alpha and beta repertoires were sequenced longitudinally to track T-cell clones before and after primary and booster YFV17D yellow fever vaccination. Blood was collected at multiple timepoints before and after primary and secondary immunization, and bulk PBMC replicates and cell subsets were isolated. Memory subsets were sorted on days 0, 15 and 45 and at 18 months after primary vaccination, and on days 0, 15 and 45 after the 30-year booster.

The sample's treatment or condition label is to be understood as: live attenuated yellow fever vaccine strain. PBMCs were isolated from peripheral blood using a standard Ficoll-Paque protocol. For sorted memory subsets, RNA extraction was done with the RNeasy Micro Kit. Instrument on record: Illumina NovaSeq 6000. TCR cDNA was made using 5'RACE template switching, a step that added a universal primer site and unique molecular identifiers. Priming of cDNA synthesis was performed from both the TCR alpha and TCR beta constant segments. Library amplification involved two PCR steps, and the second step added sample barcodes and sequencing adapters. Sequencing of libraries was done on Illumina HiSeq 2500 (2x100 bp) or NovaSeq (2x150 bp). The source study handled its data this way. MIGEC handled demultiplexing of reads and collapsing into UMI consensus sequences, while MiXCR performed V(D)J alignment. Clonotypes responding to the vaccine were identified with edgeR on replicate PBMC samples, with the criteria of FDR below 0.01 and a log2 fold change above 5 up to day 15. CD4 or CD8 identity was assigned to each bulk clonotype according to whether the clonotype was present at higher abundance in the sequenced CD4 repertoire or the sequenced CD8 repertoire. To estimate the distribution of each clone across memory phenotypes, clonotype frequencies in memory subsets were weighted by FACS-sorted cell numbers. TCRdb reran the public reads through fastp at Q25 and MiXCR, keeping productive beta chains. One record per CDR3 amino acid sequence lists the most common genes and DNA. These V and J calls originate from TCRdb's pipeline instead of the authors' own analysis. This sample gives tens of thousands of distinct CDR3 sequences in total; 4.5% of them show up just once. Jointly, the top ten make up 30% to 45% of the sample.

Trimmed from V: 2 bases; trimmed from J: 5 bases; junction bases lacking a gene match: 11. There are 17 amino acids in the CDR3, from cysteine to phenylalanine inclusive. Just CDR3 DNA is preserved here, 51 bases in frame from base 1. The germline V gene specifies SGHDT as CDR1 and YYEEEE as CDR2. Study-level results and caveats: After the booster, most clones that had expanded after primary vaccination were detected again (over 95% of CD4 and roughly nine tenths of CD8), suggesting broad maintenance of memory. A small share of clonotypes occurred in both CD4 and CD8 compartments, likely arising from convergent recombination. The study included only a couple of donors, which limits how far the findings can be generalized. Compared with the primary T-cell response, the secondary T-cell response was faster but weaker, reaching its peak on day 5 rather than on day 15. Computational filtering was required because FACS-sorted repertoires could contain abundant contaminating clonotypes from the bulk population. In the sorted memory subsets on day 0, nearly all vaccine-responding clonotypes were below the level of detection.

This clonotype has at least ten counts. Base qualities are not provided; no much larger clone lies one nucleotide away. Here the chain combines TRBV5-6 and TRBJ2-3; 10 nucleotides in the junction match TRBD2. Specimen: PBMCs, either bulk or a sorted T-cell subset (CD4+, CD8+, memory, or dextramer-sorted; not recorded which), collected on the day of the yellow fever booster vaccination. This sequence was found in a man aged 18 to 30 who received the YFV17D yellow fever vaccine. The CDR3 region reads CASSFLSGGPLGDTQYF. The bases are TGTGCCAGCAGCTTCCTTAGCGGGGGGCCTCTAGGAGATACGCAGTATTTT.